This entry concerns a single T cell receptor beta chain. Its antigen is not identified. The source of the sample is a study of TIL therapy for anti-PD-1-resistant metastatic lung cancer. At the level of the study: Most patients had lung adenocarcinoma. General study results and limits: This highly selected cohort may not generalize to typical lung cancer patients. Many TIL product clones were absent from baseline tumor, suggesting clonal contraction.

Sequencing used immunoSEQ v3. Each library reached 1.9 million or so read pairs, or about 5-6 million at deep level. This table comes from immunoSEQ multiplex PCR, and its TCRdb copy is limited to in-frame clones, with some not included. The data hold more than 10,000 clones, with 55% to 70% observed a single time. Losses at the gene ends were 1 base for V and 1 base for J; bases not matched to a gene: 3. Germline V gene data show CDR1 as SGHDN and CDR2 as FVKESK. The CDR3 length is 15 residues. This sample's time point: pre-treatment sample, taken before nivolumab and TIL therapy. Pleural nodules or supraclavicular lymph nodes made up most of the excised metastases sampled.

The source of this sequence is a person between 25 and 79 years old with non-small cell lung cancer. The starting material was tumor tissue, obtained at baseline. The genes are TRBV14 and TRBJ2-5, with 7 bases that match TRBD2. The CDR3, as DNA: TGTGCCAGCAGCCAAGCATCGGGGGGCCAAGAGACCCAGTACTTC. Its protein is CASSQASGGQETQYF.